The 30 T cell receptor beta chains in this list originate from one sample, sequenced in a study of blood T cell repertoires in COVID-19. This table comes from immunoSEQ multiplex PCR, and its TCRdb copy is limited to in-frame clones, with some not included. The table lists about 200,000 clones, around 87% of them singletons. Source material: PBMCs or T cells enriched from blood (not recorded which). The source of these receptors is a woman aged 25-40 years who had recovered from COVID-19.

The rearrangement uses TRBV28 and TRBJ2-2; D remains unclear. This CDR3 has 12 residues. V lost 6 bases, J lost 5 bases, and 7 bases lay in between. CDR1 and CDR2 from the germline V gene are MDHEN and SYDVKM. The CDR3 is CASSPLTGELFF. CDR3 nucleotide sequence: TGTGCCAGCAGCCCCCTGACCGGGGAGCTGTTTTTT.

J is TRBJ1-2 and V is TRBV19, with a weak D call TRBD1 (6 bases). The germline gives CDR1 LNHDA, CDR2 SQIVND (reference sequence). This CDR3 is built from 17 residues. Trimming took off 5 bases at V and 2 bases at J, with 21 bases between the two ends. The CDR3 here is CASSVKTTGWINYGYTF. CDR3 bases: TGTGCCAGTAGTGTCAAGACCACAGGGTGGATAAACTATGGCTACACCTTC.

This chain links TRBV9 with TRBJ1-1; the match to TRBD1 covers 8 bases. CDR3 length equals 15 residues. Germline CDR1 and CDR2: SGDLS and YYNGEE. The V gene end was trimmed by 4 bases and the J gene end by 3 bases; junction bases not matched to a gene: 8. The CDR3 protein is CASSPGQGTYTEAFF. The DNA of the CDR3 is TGTGCCAGCAGCCCAGGACAGGGAACTTACACTGAAGCTTTCTTT.

This chain uses TRBV19 with TRBJ2-2, with 8 bases aligning to TRBD1. V lost 10 bases and J lost 3; bases outside the gene matches: 4. Germline V gene sequence: CDR1 LNHDA, CDR2 SQIVND (reference sequence). CDR3 length: 13 residues. CDR3 protein: CATNRGYTGELFF. DNA of the CDR3: TGTGCCACAAACAGGGGGTACACCGGGGAGCTGTTTTTT. The variable domain in full, with the rest retrieved from reference TRBV19 and TRBJ2-2, is DGGITQSPKYLFRKEGQNVTLSCEQNLNHDAMYWYRQDPGQGLRLIYYSQIVNDFQKGDIAEGYSVSREKKESFPLTVTSAQKNPTAFYLCATNRGYTGELFFGEGSRLTVL.

This chain joins TRBV11-3 and TRBJ1-1; no firm D call. This CDR3 contains 13 residues. CDR1 and CDR2 (germline): SGHNT, YENEEA. V shed 5 bases and J shed 3 bases, with 10 bases lying between them. CDR3 nucleotides: TGTGCCAGCAGCCTCGAGGGAGACACTGAAGCTTTCTTT. It specifies CASSLEGDTEAFF.

The chain has TRBV18 and TRBJ2-5; tentatively, D is TRBD2 (5 bases). CDR1 and CDR2 from the germline V gene are KGHSH and LQKENI. The CDR3 is made up of 13 amino acids. Between the trimmed V and J ends, which lost 4 bases and 0 bases, there was a span of 6 bases. CDR3 coding DNA: TGTGCCAGCTCACAGGACTACCAAGAGACCCAGTACTTC. This codes for CASSQDYQETQYF.

The chain couples TRBV7-9 to TRBJ1-6; weak D call: TRBD1 (6 bases). This CDR3 region has 13 residues. Trimming left V 1 base short and J 8 bases short, with 6 bases between. Germline V lookup: CDR1 SEHNR, CDR2 FQNEAQ (reference sequence). In DNA, the CDR3 is TGTGCCAGCAGCTTAGAGGGGGATTCACCCCTCCACTTT. It codes for CASSLEGDSPLHF.

This clone was observed once. The chain is built from TRBV24-1 and TRBJ2-1, with 9 bases lining up with TRBD1. The CDR3 contains 14 residues. The V and J ends lost 6 bases and 6 bases, in that order; junction bases with no gene match: 5. CDR1 is KGHDR and CDR2 is SFDVKD in the germline V gene. CDR3: CATSPATGGNEQFF. DNA for the CDR3: TGTGCCACCAGTCCAGCGACAGGGGGCAATGAGCAGTTCTTC.

The rearrangement joins TRBV4-3 to TRBJ1-1; a weak D match, TRBD1 (6 bases). From germline, CDR1 is LGHNA and CDR2 YSLEER. Trimming shortened V by 0 bases and J by 3 bases, and 14 bases separated the two germline ends. This CDR3 contains 16 residues. The DNA of the CDR3 is TGCGCCAGCAGCCAAGAGAGTCAGGGGAGGGACACTGAAGCTTTCTTT. It codes for CASSQESQGRDTEAFF.

J is TRBJ1-1 and V is TRBV11-2; D is perhaps TRBD1 (5 bases). Trimming removed 0 bases from V and 4 bases from J, with 9 bases in between. CDR3 length equals 14 residues. The germline V gene has CDR1 SGHAT and CDR2 FQNNGV. The DNA for the CDR3 is TGTGCCAGCAGCTTAGATCTCGGGGGCACTGAAGCTTTCTTT. Translation gives CASSLDLGGTEAFF.

The chain links TRBV3-1 (or the pseudogene TRBV3-2) to TRBJ2-1, with D perhaps TRBD1 (6 bases). This CDR3 is 13 amino acids long. Germline V gene sequence: CDR1 LGHDT, CDR2 YNNKEL (reference sequence). Between the trimmed V and J ends, which lost 4 bases and 14 bases, there was a span of 18 bases. The CDR3, as DNA: TGTGCCAGCAGCCTTACAGGGTCTTTGGCAGAGTTCTTC. Its protein is CASSLTGSLAEFF.

This chain uses TRBV10-3 with TRBJ1-5; the match to TRBD1 covers 8 bases. The CDR3 runs 14 residues. Trimming cost V 10 bases and J 2 bases; bases outside gene matches: 7. Germline values: CDR1 ENHRY, CDR2 SYGVKD. This CDR3 reads CATTTGGGNQPQHF. As DNA, the CDR3 is TGTGCCACGACCACAGGGGGGGGCAATCAGCCCCAGCATTTT.

The chain uses TRBV7-2 and TRBJ1-5; D remains ambiguous. Deletions cut 5 bases from V and 1 base from J, with 12 bases between. This CDR3 has 15 residues. Germline CDR1 reads SGHTA; CDR2 reads FQGNSA. The CDR3, as DNA: TGTGCCAGCAGCACTAGGCGGGAAAGCAATCAGCCCCAGCATTTT. Amino acids: CASSTRRESNQPQHF.

This chain links TRBV7-3 with TRBJ1-1, with D hard to call. V gave up 2 bases and J gave up 2 bases, with 9 bases separating them. Germline V gene data show CDR1 as SGHTA and CDR2 as FQGTGA. The CDR3 is 14 amino acids. CDR3 region: CASSLEGGNTEAFF. The CDR3 nucleotides are TGTGCCAGCAGCTTAGAGGGCGGTAACACTGAAGCTTTCTTT.

V usage is TRBV9 and J usage is TRBJ2-5, with D tentatively TRBD2 (6 bases). CDR3 length: 17 amino acids. V lost 3 bases, J lost 1 base, and 19 bases lay in between. Germline CDR1 is SGDLS and CDR2 is YYNGEE. CDR3 DNA sequence: TGTGCCAGCAGCGCGACCCCCGGGAGAGGGGCCCAAGAGACCCAGTACTTC. Amino acids: CASSATPGRGAQETQYF.

The CDR3 nucleotides read TGTGCCAGCAGCTTAGGGACAGCGACGGTCGCAGATACGCAGTATTTT. Its protein is CASSLGTATVADTQYF. This chain connects TRBV11-3 to TRBJ2-3; D may be TRBD1 (6 bases). The CDR3 is 16 amino acids. The V and J ends lost 1 base and 4 bases respectively, with 15 bases between them. Germline V lookup: CDR1 SGHNT, CDR2 YENEEA.

The chain carries TRBV12-3 or TRBV12-4 and TRBJ2-5; TRBD2 matches at 7 bases. V trimming: 3 bases; J trimming: 4 bases; junction bases outside the gene matches: 2. The CDR3 is made up of 13 amino acids. This chain's CDR3 is CASSFGGGETQYF. The CDR3 coding sequence is TGTGCCAGCAGTTTCGGCGGGGGAGAGACCCAGTACTTC.

J is TRBJ2-1 and V is TRBV28; possible D gene TRBD2, 5 bases. Germline CDR1 and CDR2: MDHEN and SYDVKM. Trimming stripped 5 bases from V and 4 bases from J, with 24 bases between. This CDR3 has 18 residues. CDR3 in DNA: TGTGCCAGCAGTACACGTGTTATGGACGGGGATTCTTACAATGAGCAGTTCTTC. It codes for CASSTRVMDGDSYNEQFF.

The chain employs TRBV7-2 and TRBJ2-7; 8 positions agree with TRBD2. Germline V gene lookup returns CDR1 SGHTA and CDR2 FQGNSA. The V and J ends lost 5 bases and 0 bases, in that order; junction bases with no gene match: 6. This CDR3 contains 15 residues. The CDR3 nucleotides read TGTGCCAGCAGCGGGCGGGAGGCGAGCTCCTACGAGCAGTACTTC. It specifies CASSGREASSYEQYF.

The genes are TRBV27 and TRBJ2-7, with 11 bases identical to TRBD2. The CDR3 covers 14 residues. V shed 6 bases and J 3 bases; nucleotides not matched to a gene: 4. From germline, CDR1 is MNHEY and CDR2 SMNVEV (reference sequence). The CDR3 DNA reads TGTGCCAGCAGACTAGCGGGAGACCTCTACGAGCAGTACTTC. This codes for CASRLAGDLYEQYF.

The J gene is TRBJ1-2, the V gene TRBV15; D call uncertain. Germline loops: CDR1 LNHNV, CDR2 YYDKDF (reference sequence). Trimming removed 0 bases from V and 8 bases from J, with 13 bases in between. The CDR3 spans 14 residues. The CDR3 sequence is CATSRDPPLRGYTF. CDR3 nucleotide sequence: TGTGCCACCAGCAGAGATCCCCCCCTGCGCGGCTACACCTTC.

The CDR3 region has the DNA TGTGCCAGCAGCAAAGGGGCCGGGGAGCTGTTTTTT. This sequence encodes CASSKGAGELFF. This chain connects TRBV6-2 or TRBV6-3 to TRBJ2-2, with a weak D call TRBD1 (5 bases). Trimming pared 6 bases from V and 6 bases from J, leaving 8 bases between. The CDR3 consists of 12 residues. Germline CDR1 reads MNHEY; CDR2 reads SVGEGT.

This chain connects TRBV18 to TRBJ2-3; TRBD1 matches 7 bases. With V trimmed by 6 bases and J by 1 base, 7 bases remained unmatched. Germline lookup yields CDR1 KGHSH and CDR2 LQKENI. The CDR3 loop spans 15 amino acids. CDR3 sequence: CASSGTVDGTDTQYF. For the CDR3, the DNA is TGTGCCAGCTCCGGGACAGTAGATGGCACAGATACGCAGTATTTT.

The chain employs TRBV19 and TRBJ1-1; possible D gene TRBD1, 5 bases. With 1 base removed from V and 3 bases from J, the gap between germline ends came to 12 bases. Germline V gene sequence: CDR1 LNHDA, CDR2 SQIVND (reference sequence). The CDR3 is made up of 15 amino acids. DNA for the CDR3: TGTGCCAGTAGTATAGGGTGGGGGGACGACACTGAAGCTTTCTTT. This gives the protein CASSIGWGDDTEAFF.

The chain joins TRBV6-5 to TRBJ1-5, with D hard to call. Germline lookup yields CDR1 MNHEY and CDR2 SVGAGI. The CDR3 totals 12 residues. V was clipped by 8 bases and J by 4 bases, with 9 bases between them. The CDR3 protein is CASRRGNQPQHF. CDR3 sequence (DNA): TGTGCCAGCCGGAGAGGGAATCAGCCCCAGCATTTT.

The rearrangement joins TRBV6-5 to TRBJ1-2, with a possible D match to TRBD1 (5 bases). CDR3 length equals 14 residues. Trimming cost V 5 bases and J 4 bases, with 14 bases left between them. CDR1 and CDR2 from the germline V gene are MNHEY and SVGAGI. The CDR3 DNA sequence: TGTGCCAGCAGTCAGTTTTGGGGGGGCTATGGCTACACCTTC. Protein: CASSQFWGGYGYTF.

V gene TRBV13 combines with J gene TRBJ2-7, with 8 bases matching TRBD2. The J segment lost 4 bases and the V segment lost 1 base, leaving 6 bases of the junction unmatched. The CDR3 has 15 amino acids. The germline V gene encodes CDR1 PRHDT and CDR2 FYEKMQ (reference sequence). The CDR3 DNA reads TGTGCCAGCAGCTTAGTTATCGGCGGGGGGTACGAGCAGTACTTC. It specifies CASSLVIGGGYEQYF. The entire variable domain, with the rest obtained from reference TRBV13 and TRBJ2-7, is as follows: AAGVIQSPRHLIKEKRETATLKCYPIPRHDTVYWYQQGPGQDPQFLISFYEKMQSDKGSIPDRFSAQQFSDYHSELNMSSLELGDSALYFCASSLVIGGGYEQYFGPGTRLTVT.

The gene calls are TRBV14 and TRBJ1-1; D is unclear. Per germline, CDR1 SGHDN and CDR2 FVKESK. The CDR3 has 12 residues. The V end was cut by 1 base, the J end by 8 bases, with 8 bases between. The CDR3 nucleotides are TGTGCCAGCAGCCAAGTGGCCGGGGAAGCTTTCTTT. Protein product: CASSQVAGEAFF.

The J gene is TRBJ1-6, the V gene TRBV27, with 8 nucleotides matching TRBD1. The V gene end was trimmed by 4 bases and the J gene end by 10 bases; junction bases not matched to a gene: 12. The CDR3 contains 16 residues. Germline CDR1 and CDR2: MNHEY and SMNVEV (reference sequence). CDR3 DNA: TGTGCCAGCAGTTCTTCTACTACAGGGGGTACCTCACCCCTCCACTTT. Protein: CASSSSTTGGTSPLHF.

The genes are TRBV19 and TRBJ1-1; the match to TRBD1 covers 7 bases. Trimming took 3 bases from V and 0 from J; bases not matched to a gene: 7. The length of the CDR3 is 16 residues. Per germline, CDR1 LNHDA and CDR2 SQIVND (reference sequence). The CDR3 region has the DNA TGTGCCAGTAGTATTCATTCCGGGACAGTGAACACTGAAGCTTTCTTT. It specifies CASSIHSGTVNTEAFF.